The clone carrying this TCR beta chain showed up just once. This CDR3 spans 16 amino acids. The germline gives CDR1 MNHEY, CDR2 SMNVEV (reference sequence). V lost 2 bases to trimming and J lost 0 bases, with 11 bases between them. The data belong to a study of shared clonotypes between healthy human individuals. Generated by immunoSEQ multiplex PCR, the TCRdb table keeps only in-frame clones and is missing some. Counted here are 1.4 million to 1.5 million clones, more than 95% occurring once; the ten biggest clones make up approximately 1.2%. The chain has TRBV27 and TRBJ2-1; D is undetermined. Source material: naive CD4+ T cells sorted from blood. Subset noted: CD45RA+ positively selected. The origin of this receptor is a man aged 25 to 40 in good health. The CDR3 region is CASSLGYSPSYNEQFF. CDR3 sequence (DNA): TGTGCCAGCAGTTTAGGGTACTCACCCTCCTACAATGAGCAGTTCTTC.